These 18 T cell receptor beta chains came from one sample sequenced in a study of blood T cell repertoires in COVID-19 (dated by TCRdb to 2020 to 2022). Library generation was performed with the immunoSEQ multiplex PCR assay. Sourced from immuneACCESS, this table was stored by TCRdb with only in-frame sequences that have V and J called. A share of the clones is absent; for the studies checked, an unresolved V gene accounts for under half, and the remainder has no known explanation. This sample holds more than 400,000 clones; around 90% were observed only once. About 0.6% of the sample comes from the top ten. The specimen was PBMCs or T cells enriched from blood (not recorded which). The receptors come from a man younger than 30 who had recovered from COVID-19.

The CDR3 loop is CSQKVIAGDAEQFF. In nucleotides, the CDR3 is TGCAGCCAGAAAGTGATAGCGGGAGATGCTGAGCAGTTCTTC. The V and J genes are TRBV29-1 and TRBJ2-1; TRBD2 aligns across 9 bases. Germline CDR1 and CDR2: SQVTM and ANQGSEA. The CDR3 extends over 14 amino acids. V lost 8 bases, J lost 9 bases, and 14 bases stayed unmatched.

The rearrangement uses TRBV7-8 and TRBJ2-5; D might be TRBD2 (7 bases). Germline V gene data show CDR1 as SGHVS and CDR2 as FQNEAQ. The CDR3 runs 15 residues. Trimming took 3 bases from V and 1 from J, leaving 12 bases between them. CDR3 residues: CASSFLGGPQETQYF. CDR3 coding DNA: TGTGCCAGCAGCTTTCTCGGGGGGCCCCAAGAGACCCAGTACTTC. The full variable domain, in which reference TRBV7-8 and TRBJ2-5 provide the parts outside the CDR3, is GAGVSQSPRYKVAKRGQDVALRCDPISGHVSLFWYQQALGQGPEFLTYFQNEAQLDKSGLPSDRFFAERPEGSVSTLKIQRTQQEDSAVYLCASSFLGGPQETQYFGPGTRLLVL.

The chain employs TRBV5-5 and TRBJ1-2; 7 positions agree with TRBD1. Germline CDR1 is SGHKS and CDR2 is YYEKEE (reference sequence). CDR3 length: 14 amino acids. V lost 3 bases and J lost 4; bases outside the gene matches: 6. CDR3 loop: CASSSTTGVYGYTF. For the CDR3, the DNA is TGTGCCAGCAGCTCGACTACAGGGGTCTATGGCTACACCTTC.

The chain is built from TRBV3-1 (or the pseudogene TRBV3-2) and TRBJ1-2; 8 bases are shared with TRBD1. Germline V lookup: CDR1 LGHDT, CDR2 YNNKEL (reference sequence). The junction had 10 bases not matched to a gene; V was cut back by 5 bases and J by 5 bases. This CDR3 is built from 15 residues. The CDR3 sequence is CASSSGQGSFYGYTF. The CDR3 coding sequence is TGTGCCAGCAGCTCCGGACAGGGAAGCTTTTATGGCTACACCTTC.

The V gene is TRBV6-5, the J gene TRBJ1-1; 10 bases match TRBD1. The trim removed 2 bases at V and 11 bases at J, leaving 11 bases unmatched. This CDR3 region has 15 residues. Germline-derived CDR1 and CDR2 are MNHEY and SVGAGI. In DNA form, the CDR3 reads TGTGCCAGCAGTTACGTTGGGACAGGGGAGCCTGGGGCTTTCTTT. This translates into CASSYVGTGEPGAFF.

V and J are TRBV18 and TRBJ2-7; 14 positions agree with TRBD2. The CDR3 totals 17 residues. Germline loops: CDR1 KGHSH, CDR2 LQKENI. After removal of 2 bases from V and 6 bases from J, the junction contained 9 bases not matched to a gene. The CDR3 sequence is CASSPRKGLAGVFEQYF. In nucleotides, the CDR3 is TGTGCCAGCTCACCAAGGAAGGGACTAGCGGGGGTTTTCGAGCAGTACTTC.

V usage is TRBV5-1 and J usage is TRBJ1-6; 11 positions match TRBD1. CDR1 and CDR2 (germline): SGHRS, YFSETQ. J was trimmed by 7 bases and V by 0 bases; bases with no gene match: 3. This CDR3 has 16 amino acids. The CDR3 DNA reads TGCGCCAGCAGCTTGGGTGGGACAGGGGGAAATTCACCCCTCCACTTT. It codes for CASSLGGTGGNSPLHF.

The chain joins TRBV5-6 to TRBJ1-1, with 8 bases matching TRBD1. Looked up from germline, CDR1 is SGHDT and CDR2 is YYEEEE. The CDR3 consists of 13 residues. V shed 7 bases and J 3 bases; nucleotides not matched to a gene: 5. In DNA, the CDR3 is TGTGCCAGCGGACAGGGTCGGGACACTGAAGCTTTCTTT. Amino acid sequence: CASGQGRDTEAFF. Full variable domain (outside the CDR3, taken from reference TRBV5-6 and TRBJ1-1): DAGVTQSPTHLIKTRGQQVTLRCSPKSGHDTVSWYQQALGQGPQFIFQYYEEEERQRGNFPDRFSGHQFPNYSSELNVNALLLGDSALYLCASGQGRDTEAFFGQGTRLTVV.

The chain joins TRBV30 to TRBJ2-7, with D tentatively TRBD1 (5 bases). Germline CDR1 is GTSNPN and CDR2 is SVGIG (reference sequence). Trimming took 5 bases from V and 5 from J, leaving 16 bases between them. This CDR3 comprises 13 residues. The CDR3 here is CAWAQALRDEQYF. The DNA of the CDR3 is TGTGCCTGGGCACAGGCCCTAAGAGACGAGCAGTACTTC.

The V gene is TRBV9, the J gene TRBJ2-4; 12 bases are a match to TRBD1. The CDR3 covers 16 residues. With V trimmed by 3 bases and J by 6 bases, 7 bases remained unmatched. Per germline, CDR1 SGDLS and CDR2 YYNGEE. CDR3 in DNA: TGTGCCAGCAGCGCCCGGGACAGGGGGCTGGCAAACATTCAGTACTTC. It yields the protein CASSARDRGLANIQYF.

The chain links TRBV2 to TRBJ2-2; possibly TRBD1 for D (6 bases). In germline, CDR1 is SNHLY, CDR2 FYNNEI. The CDR3 contains 15 residues. The germline V and J ends were trimmed by 8 bases and 5 bases, with 18 bases remaining between them. CDR3 nucleotide sequence: TGTGCCAGCGGGCAGGGCGCGAGGGGGACCGGGGAGCTGTTTTTT. It yields the protein CASGQGARGTGELFF.

The chain has TRBV9 and TRBJ2-6; TRBD1 agrees at 9 bases. Per germline, CDR1 SGDLS and CDR2 YYNGEE. The CDR3 is made up of 19 amino acids. V lost 0 bases and J lost 2; bases outside the gene matches: 9. The CDR3 loop reads CASSVARDRVITGANVLTF. The CDR3 coding sequence is TGTGCCAGCAGCGTAGCAAGGGACAGGGTCATCACTGGGGCCAACGTCCTGACTTTC.

The genes are TRBV7-9 and TRBJ1-5; tentatively, D is TRBD1 (6 bases). CDR3 length: 16 amino acids. The V and J ends lost 5 bases and 7 bases respectively, with 21 bases between them. From germline, CDR1 is SEHNR and CDR2 FQNEAQ (reference sequence). The chain's CDR3 is CASSQHVGGAGQPQHF. DNA for the CDR3: TGTGCCAGCAGCCAACACGTGGGGGGGGCTGGGCAGCCCCAGCATTTT.

This clone was observed a handful of times. The chain is built from TRBV5-1 and TRBJ2-7, with 14 positions matching TRBD2. Germline V CDR1 and CDR2: SGHRS, YFSETQ. CDR3 length equals 16 residues. The junction had 10 bases not matched to a gene; V was cut back by 4 bases and J by 7 bases. The CDR3 spells CASSLQGLAGAREQYF. Here the CDR3 DNA reads TGCGCCAGCAGCCTCCAGGGACTAGCGGGAGCGAGAGAGCAGTACTTC.

This chain uses TRBV10-3 with TRBJ1-6; D is ambiguous. From germline, CDR1 is ENHRY and CDR2 SYGVKD. With 6 bases removed from V and 7 bases from J, the gap between germline ends came to 13 bases. This CDR3 has 14 amino acids. CDR3 sequence reads: CAISEFGENSPLHF. The CDR3 DNA follows: TGTGCCATCAGCGAATTTGGGGAGAATTCACCCCTCCACTTT.

This rearrangement joins TRBV4-1 to TRBJ2-6, with D uncertain. V was pared by 4 bases and J by 0 bases, with 7 bases between. Germline V gene sequence: CDR1 MGHRA, CDR2 YSYEKL. The length of the CDR3 is 15 residues. CDR3 region: CASSLQYSGANVLTF. The CDR3 DNA is TGCGCCAGCAGCCTCCAGTACTCTGGGGCCAACGTCCTGACTTTC.

The chain joins TRBV5-1 to TRBJ1-1; 7 bases fit TRBD1. V was pared by 2 bases and J by 1 base, with 5 bases of the junction left unmatched. The CDR3 contains 15 residues. Germline-derived CDR1 and CDR2 are SGHRS and YFSETQ. The CDR3 spells CASSLARTGNTEAFF. CDR3 in DNA: TGCGCCAGCAGCTTAGCTCGGACAGGGAACACTGAAGCTTTCTTT.

The chain uses TRBV7-6 and TRBJ2-2; 9 bases are a match to TRBD2. The V gene's germline CDR1 is SGHVS and CDR2 FNYEAQ. The trim removed 5 bases at V and 1 base at J, leaving 5 bases unmatched. CDR3 size: 16 residues. This CDR3 reads CASSESGGRNTGELFF. In DNA, the CDR3 is TGTGCCAGCAGCGAGAGCGGGGGGCGGAACACCGGGGAGCTGTTTTTT. The whole variable domain, remainder taken from reference TRBV7-6 and TRBJ2-2, is GAGVSQSPRYKVTKRGQDVALRCDPISGHVSLYWYRQALGQGPEFLTYFNYEAQQDKSGLPNDRFSAERPEGSISTLTIQRTEQRDSAMYRCASSESGGRNTGELFFGEGSRLTVL.